Following are 18 T cell receptor beta chains from one sample sequenced in a study of blood T cell repertoires in COVID-19. Assay: immunoSEQ multiplex PCR; the TCRdb copy retains only in-frame clones and omits some. The sample holds some 200,000 clones, 80% to 90% seen once. Specimen: PBMCs or T cells enriched from blood (not recorded which). The receptors come from a man between 25 and 39 years old in a cohort exposed to, infected with or recovered from COVID-19 (not recorded which).

This chain links TRBV7-9 with TRBJ1-5; weak D call: TRBD1 (6 bases). The germline gives CDR1 SEHNR, CDR2 FQNEAQ (reference sequence). The CDR3 is 15 residues long. Trimming removed 1 base at V and 6 bases at J, with 13 bases between. DNA of the CDR3: TGTGCCAGCAGCTTAGGAACAGGGTCGGGTCAGCCCCAGCATTTT. It yields the protein CASSLGTGSGQPQHF. The variable domain in full, with the rest retrieved from reference TRBV7-9 and TRBJ1-5, is DTGVSQNPRHKITKRGQNVTFRCDPISEHNRLYWYRQTLGQGPEFLTYFQNEAQLEKSRLLSDRFSAERPKGSFSTLEIQRTEQGDSAMYLCASSLGTGSGQPQHFGDGTRLSIL.

This chain joins TRBV28 and TRBJ2-7; 7 nucleotides match TRBD1. The V gene end was trimmed by 6 bases and the J gene end by 4 bases; junction bases not matched to a gene: 0. CDR3 length: 11 amino acids. Per germline, CDR1 MDHEN and CDR2 SYDVKM. The CDR3 DNA follows: TGTGCCAGCAGGACAGGGTACGAGCAGTACTTC. Translating it yields CASRTGYEQYF. The full variable domain, rest sourced from reference TRBV28 and TRBJ2-7, is DVKVTQSSRYLVKRTGEKVFLECVQDMDHENMFWYRQDPGLGLRLIYFSYDVKMKEKGDIPEGYSVSREKKERFSLILESASTNQTSMYLCASRTGYEQYFGPGTRLTVT.

The chain couples TRBV6-5 to TRBJ2-7; the match to TRBD2 covers 9 bases. This CDR3 contains 14 residues. The V segment lost 6 bases and the J segment 0 bases; nucleotides outside the gene matches: 3. Germline-derived CDR1 and CDR2 are MNHEY and SVGAGI. CDR3: CASRLAGNSYEQYF. In DNA, the CDR3 is TGTGCCAGCAGACTAGCGGGTAACTCCTACGAGCAGTACTTC.

The J gene is TRBJ1-1, the V gene TRBV10-3; D possibly corresponds to TRBD1 (5 bases). Deletions cut 5 bases from V and 7 bases from J, with 14 bases between. There are 13 residues in the CDR3. Germline loops: CDR1 ENHRY, CDR2 SYGVKD. CDR3 loop: CAISSSGVFEAFF. DNA for the CDR3: TGTGCCATCAGTTCGTCGGGGGTTTTTGAAGCTTTCTTT.

The CDR3 coding sequence is TGTGCCAGCAGTTTATCTAGTGCGAATTATCCCCGCGAGCAGTACTTC. It translates to CASSLSSANYPREQYF. The rearrangement links TRBV28 to TRBJ2-7; no definite D call. Trimming pared 1 base from V and 6 bases from J, leaving 19 bases between. The CDR3 contains 16 residues. Germline V gene sequence: CDR1 MDHEN, CDR2 SYDVKM.

In its sample, this clone was seen once. The rearrangement joins TRBV6-5 to TRBJ1-2; TRBD1 aligns across 7 bases. CDR3 length: 14 amino acids. V lost 5 bases and J lost 3; bases outside the gene matches: 6. Looked up from germline, CDR1 is MNHEY and CDR2 is SVGAGI. CDR3 DNA sequence: TGTGCCAGCAGTCCCGACAGGGCCTACTATGGCTACACCTTC. This codes for CASSPDRAYYGYTF.

This chain links TRBV15 with TRBJ2-5; 7 nucleotides line up with TRBD2. V gave up 0 bases and J gave up 4 bases; unmatched junction bases: 11. CDR3 length: 17 amino acids. Germline assignment: CDR1 LNHNV and CDR2 YYDKDF (reference sequence). CDR3 protein: CATSRDLPSGLRETQYF. The DNA for the CDR3 is TGTGCCACCAGCAGAGATCTACCTAGCGGCCTGAGAGAGACCCAGTACTTC.

The rearrangement links TRBV5-1 to TRBJ2-3; 16 bases line up with TRBD2. CDR1 is SGHRS and CDR2 is YFSETQ in the germline V gene. The CDR3 extends over 16 amino acids. V was clipped by 3 bases and J by 4 bases; unmatched bases: 2. The CDR3 protein is CASSSGTSGRADTQYF. The CDR3 nucleotides read TGCGCCAGCAGCTCAGGGACTAGCGGGAGGGCAGATACGCAGTATTTT.

The rearrangement links TRBV19 to TRBJ2-7; possibly TRBD2 for D (6 bases). There are 13 residues in the CDR3. Germline loops: CDR1 LNHDA, CDR2 SQIVND (reference sequence). Trimming shortened V by 5 bases and J by 4 bases, and 12 bases separated the two germline ends. The CDR3 spells CASSETSLYEQYF. As DNA, the CDR3 is TGTGCCAGTAGTGAGACTAGTCTATACGAGCAGTACTTC.

This clone was seen only a few times. This chain connects TRBV27 to TRBJ2-1, with TRBD2 as a possible D gene (6 bases). The CDR3 sequence is 16 residues long. The germline V gene encodes CDR1 MNHEY and CDR2 SMNVEV (reference sequence). V gave up 4 bases and J gave up 1 base, with 14 bases separating them. The CDR3 sequence is CASSWLRGSSYNEQFF. The CDR3 region has the DNA TGTGCCAGCAGTTGGTTACGGGGGTCGTCCTACAATGAGCAGTTCTTC.

The V gene is TRBV24-1, the J gene TRBJ2-1, with TRBD2 identical over 9 bases. Germline trimming cut 4 bases from V and 6 bases from J; bases unmatched to any gene: 6. CDR1 and CDR2 (germline): KGHDR, SFDVKD. The CDR3 sequence is 15 residues long. CDR3 sequence (DNA): TGTGCCACCAGTGACCACGGGACTAGCCGCAATGAGCAGTTCTTC. Encoded protein: CATSDHGTSRNEQFF.

This clone was seen a handful of times. The chain has TRBV20-1 and TRBJ2-1; 14 bases match TRBD2. The CDR3 sequence is 14 residues long. Unmatched junction bases numbered 3, after V lost 3 bases and J lost 8 bases. The germline CDR1 and CDR2 sequences are DFQATT and SNEGSKA (reference sequence). The CDR3 DNA reads as TGCAGTGCTAGTGGGACTAGCGGGAGAGATGAGCAGTTCTTC. Residues: CSASGTSGRDEQFF.

The V call is TRBV19, the J call TRBJ2-1, with D uncertain. This CDR3 has 11 residues. V lost 6 bases to trimming and J lost 7 bases, with 7 bases between them. Per the germline V gene, CDR1 is LNHDA and CDR2 is SQIVND (reference sequence). Written as DNA, the CDR3 is TGTGCCAGTAGCCGGTGGAATGAGCAGTTCTTC. Amino acids: CASSRWNEQFF.

This chain links TRBV28 with TRBJ2-1; D perhaps matches TRBD2 (6 bases). V was pared by 4 bases and J by 6 bases, with 22 bases between. Germline CDR1 and CDR2: MDHEN and SYDVKM. The CDR3 runs 17 residues. Here the CDR3 reads CASSSGRTNTWPNEQFF. The CDR3 DNA reads TGTGCCAGCAGTTCGGGGCGGACTAATACTTGGCCCAATGAGCAGTTCTTC.

The CDR3 is CASSFSAGVADTQYF. The DNA for the CDR3 is TGTGCCAGCAGCTTTTCAGCGGGAGTGGCAGATACGCAGTATTTT. The gene calls are TRBV7-9 and TRBJ2-3; 8 bases line up with TRBD2. V was clipped by 3 bases and J by 4 bases; unmatched bases: 6. CDR1 and CDR2 (germline): SEHNR, FQNEAQ (reference sequence). The CDR3 totals 15 residues.

The V gene is TRBV27, the J gene TRBJ1-2; no firm D call. The germline gives CDR1 MNHEY, CDR2 SMNVEV (reference sequence). The CDR3 is 13 residues long. Deletions cut 6 bases from V and 3 bases from J, with 11 bases between. The CDR3 region is CASSDDNHYGYTF. CDR3 nucleotide sequence: TGTGCCAGCAGCGATGACAATCACTATGGCTACACCTTC.

Of note for this clone: Because the CDR3's place on the DNA is in doubt, the DNA is left out and the CDR3 is given as listed by TCRdb. The genes are TRBV21-1 and TRBJ2-1; the table gives TRBD2 as D, unverified against the DNA. TRBV21-1 is labeled a pseudogene. The CDR3 is 20 residues long, ends included. CDR3: CASSPRRVAGGSPSYNEQFF.

The chain has TRBV6-1 and TRBJ1-6; the D is unclear. V lost 2 bases, J lost 6 bases, and 14 bases lay in between. Germline values: CDR1 MNHNS, CDR2 SASEGT. The CDR3 totals 16 residues. The CDR3 coding sequence is TGTGCCAGCAGTGAAACAGCTTATTACCCTAATTCACCCCTCCACTTT. It specifies CASSETAYYPNSPLHF.